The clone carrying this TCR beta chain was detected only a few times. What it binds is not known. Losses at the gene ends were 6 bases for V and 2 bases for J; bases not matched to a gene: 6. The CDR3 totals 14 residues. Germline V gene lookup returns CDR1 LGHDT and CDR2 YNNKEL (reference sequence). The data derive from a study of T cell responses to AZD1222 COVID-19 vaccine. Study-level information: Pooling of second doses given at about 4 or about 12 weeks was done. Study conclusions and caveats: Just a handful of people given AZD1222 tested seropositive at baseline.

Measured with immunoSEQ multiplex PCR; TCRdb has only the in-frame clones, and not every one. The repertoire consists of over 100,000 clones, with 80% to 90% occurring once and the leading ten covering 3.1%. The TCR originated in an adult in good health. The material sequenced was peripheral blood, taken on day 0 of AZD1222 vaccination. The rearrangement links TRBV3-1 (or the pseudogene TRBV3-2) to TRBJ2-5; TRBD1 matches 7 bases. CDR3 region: CASSFGQVQETQYF. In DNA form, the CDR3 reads TGTGCCAGCAGTTTCGGACAGGTACAAGAGACCCAGTACTTC.